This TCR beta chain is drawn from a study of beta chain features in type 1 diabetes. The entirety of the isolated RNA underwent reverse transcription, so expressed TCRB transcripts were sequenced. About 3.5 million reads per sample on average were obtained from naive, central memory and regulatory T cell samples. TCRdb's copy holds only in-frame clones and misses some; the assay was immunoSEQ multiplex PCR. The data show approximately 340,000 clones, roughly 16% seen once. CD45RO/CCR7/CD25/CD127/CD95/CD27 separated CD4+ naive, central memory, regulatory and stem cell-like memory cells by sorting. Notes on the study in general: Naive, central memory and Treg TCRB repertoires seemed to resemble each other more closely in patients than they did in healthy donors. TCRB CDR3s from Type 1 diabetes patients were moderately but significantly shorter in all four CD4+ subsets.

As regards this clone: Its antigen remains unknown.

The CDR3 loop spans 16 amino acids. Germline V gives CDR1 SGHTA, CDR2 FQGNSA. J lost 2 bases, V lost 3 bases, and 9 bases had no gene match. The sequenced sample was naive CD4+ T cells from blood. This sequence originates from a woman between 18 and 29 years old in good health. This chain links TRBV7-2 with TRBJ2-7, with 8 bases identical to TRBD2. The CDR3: CASSLAGLAAAYEQYF. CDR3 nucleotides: TGTGCCAGCAGCTTGGCAGGACTAGCCGCCGCCTACGAGCAGTACTTC.